This TCR beta chain was documented in a study of cytomegalovirus exposure and HLA in healthy donors. Use of 60 Vbeta and 13 Jbeta primers characterized the PCR. Assay: immunoSEQ multiplex PCR; the TCRdb copy retains only in-frame clones and omits some. The data hold roughly 90,000 clones, with roughly 80% observed a single time. This CDR3 region has 16 residues. The V end was cut by 0 bases, the J end by 2 bases, with 11 bases between. Germline V gene data show CDR1 as SGDLS and CDR2 as YYNGEE. Sequencing used PBMCs. The TCR sequence derives from a man aged 30 to 39 in good health and CMV-seropositive. The chain couples TRBV9 to TRBJ1-4; D ambiguous. This CDR3 reads CASSVESGWTNEKLFF. The CDR3 coding sequence is TGTGCCAGCAGCGTAGAGTCCGGTTGGACTAATGAAAAACTGTTTTTT.